The 28 T cell receptor beta chains given below trace back to one sample, sequenced in a study of cytomegalovirus exposure and HLA in healthy donors. Primers included in the PCR were 60 Vbeta and 13 Jbeta primers. Measured with immunoSEQ multiplex PCR; TCRdb has only the in-frame clones, and not every one. The sample holds tens of thousands of clones, around 74% seen once. What was sequenced was PBMCs. Source of these receptors: a woman aged 45-59 years in good health and CMV-seropositive.

V usage is TRBV18 and J usage is TRBJ2-2; the D gene is possibly TRBD2 (6 bases). The V gene's germline CDR1 is KGHSH and CDR2 LQKENI. The CDR3 spans 15 residues. Trimming took 0 bases from V and 5 from J, leaving 10 bases between them. DNA for the CDR3: TGTGCCAGCTCACCACCGACTAGAGGGACCGGGGAGCTGTTTTTT. It translates to CASSPPTRGTGELFF.

V gene TRBV9 combines with J gene TRBJ2-5; possibly TRBD1 for D (7 bases). This CDR3 has 14 residues. Trimming removed 0 bases from V and 5 bases from J, with 11 bases in between. In germline, CDR1 is SGDLS, CDR2 YYNGEE. The CDR3 DNA is TGTGCCAGCAGCGTAGCGACAGGGAGGGAGACCCAGTACTTC. This gives the protein CASSVATGRETQYF. Looking up the rest from reference TRBV9 and TRBJ2-5 gives the full variable domain: DSGVTQTPKHLITATGQRVTLRCSPRSGDLSVYWYQQSLDQGLQFLIQYYNGEERAKGNILERFSAQQFPDLHSELNLSSLELGDSALYFCASSVATGRETQYFGPGTRLLVL.

The chain couples TRBV7-2 to TRBJ1-2; D is unclear. This CDR3 region has 13 residues. Between the trimmed V and J ends, which lost 6 bases and 5 bases, there was a span of 13 bases. From germline, CDR1 is SGHTA and CDR2 FQGNSA. The CDR3 loop is CASRRDLVYGYTF. The CDR3 nucleotides are TGTGCCAGCAGGCGCGATCTAGTATATGGCTACACCTTC.

The V and J genes are TRBV7-6 and TRBJ2-3, with TRBD2 as a possible D gene (6 bases). With 4 bases removed from V and 2 bases from J, the gap between germline ends came to 16 bases. Germline CDR1 reads SGHVS; CDR2 reads FNYEAQ. This CDR3 has 16 amino acids. CDR3 sequence: CASSSYRRAATDTQYF. The CDR3 region has the DNA TGTGCCAGCAGCTCCTATAGGAGGGCCGCCACAGATACGCAGTATTTT.

V and J are TRBV5-6 and TRBJ2-6; D remains ambiguous. Germline V gene data show CDR1 as SGHDT and CDR2 as YYEEEE. V lost 5 bases to trimming and J lost 0 bases, with 6 bases between them. This CDR3 spans 14 amino acids. The CDR3 is CASSYSSGANVLTF. DNA for the CDR3: TGTGCCAGCAGTTACAGCTCTGGGGCCAACGTCCTGACTTTC.

About this clone itself: At one end the junction does not follow the germline gene, possibly because of a read error. Additional DNA sequences in this sample encode the identical CDR3. This chain uses TRBV5-1 with TRBJ2-2; a weak D match, TRBD1 (5 bases). Germline lookup yields CDR1 SGHRS and CDR2 YFSETQ. CDR3 size: 15 residues. This CDR3 is CASSLSQGNTGELFF. The CDR3 DNA sequence: TGCGCCAGCAGCTTGTCCCAGGGCAACACCGGAGAGCTGTTTTTT. The full variable domain, rest sourced from reference TRBV5-1 and TRBJ2-2, is KAGVTQTPRYLIKTRGQQVTLSCSPISGHRSVSWYQQTPGQGLQFLFEYFSETQRNKGNFPGRFSGRQFSNSRSEMNVSTLELGDSALYLCASSLSQGNTGELFFGEGSRLTVL.

The chain recombines TRBV6-1 with TRBJ1-4, with TRBD1 matching 9 bases. The CDR3 contains 14 residues. Looked up from germline, CDR1 is MNHNS and CDR2 is SASEGT. V shed 6 bases, J shed 7 bases, and the junction held 6 bases outside the gene matches. CDR3 sequence reads: CASSTGTGSEKLFF. The CDR3 nucleotides are TGTGCCAGCAGCACCGGGACAGGGAGTGAAAAACTGTTTTTT.

The chain uses TRBV13 and TRBJ1-1, with D possibly matching TRBD1 (6 bases). This CDR3 is 13 amino acids long. Germline V lookup: CDR1 PRHDT, CDR2 FYEKMQ (reference sequence). Deletions cut 7 bases from V and 6 bases from J, with 15 bases between. CDR3 DNA: TGTGCCAGCACCAGAGGGGGTACCCCTGAAGCTTTCTTT. It specifies CASTRGGTPEAFF.

The table lists this clone with a few counts. V gene TRBV27 combines with J gene TRBJ2-3; no firm D call. This CDR3 region has 13 residues. Germline CDR1 MNHEY, CDR2 SMNVEV (reference sequence). Trimming removed 3 bases from V and 0 bases from J, with 4 bases in between. The CDR3 loop is CASSFMSTDTQYF. The CDR3 DNA is TGTGCCAGCAGTTTCATGAGCACAGATACGCAGTATTTT.

For the CDR3, the DNA is TGTGCCAGCAGTCTCGGGGCGGGGGACCAAGAGACCCAGTACTTC. It specifies CASSLGAGDQETQYF. The J gene is TRBJ2-5, the V gene TRBV7-9; 7 bases are a match to TRBD2. This CDR3 has 15 residues. Trimming removed 6 bases from V and 0 bases from J; junction bases left unmatched: 7. CDR1 SEHNR and CDR2 FQNEAQ come from the germline V gene (reference sequence).

The chain combines TRBV19 with TRBJ2-7; 9 nucleotides align to TRBD1. CDR1 is LNHDA, CDR2 SQIVND, per germline (reference sequence). The CDR3 is 15 amino acids. Trimming cost V 5 bases and J 3 bases; bases outside gene matches: 8. The CDR3 reads CASSSGQGSYYEQYF. CDR3 nucleotide sequence: TGTGCCAGTAGTTCTGGACAGGGGTCCTACTACGAGCAGTACTTC.

This clone was counted only a few times. The chain employs TRBV9 and TRBJ2-2; a possible D gene is TRBD2 (5 bases). Germline assignment: CDR1 SGDLS and CDR2 YYNGEE. V lost 0 bases and J lost 6, with 12 bases in between. The CDR3 contains 15 residues. In nucleotides, the CDR3 is TGTGCCAGCAGCGTAGTGGGAGCCGAGTCCGGGGAGCTGTTTTTT. This codes for CASSVVGAESGELFF.

The chain joins TRBV9 to TRBJ2-6; D is undetermined. The CDR3 extends over 15 amino acids. V lost 3 bases, J lost 0 bases, and 7 bases lay in between. The germline gives CDR1 SGDLS, CDR2 YYNGEE. CDR3 DNA: TGTGCCAGCAGCGCCGACATCTCTGGGGCCAACGTCCTGACTTTC. This gives the protein CASSADISGANVLTF.

The rearrangement joins TRBV6-5 to TRBJ1-4; the D gene is possibly TRBD1 (5 bases). The CDR3 spans 15 residues. With 4 bases removed from V and 8 bases from J, the gap between germline ends came to 17 bases. Germline CDR1 reads MNHEY; CDR2 reads SVGAGI. Here the CDR3 reads CASSWEGRNLEKLFF. CDR3 nucleotides: TGTGCCAGCAGTTGGGAGGGGCGAAATTTGGAAAAACTGTTTTTT.

The V and J genes are TRBV29-1 and TRBJ2-5; 8 bases agree with TRBD1. The CDR3 runs 15 residues. The V gene end was trimmed by 3 bases and the J gene end by 2 bases; junction bases not matched to a gene: 8. Germline lookup yields CDR1 SQVTM and CDR2 ANQGSEA. CDR3 sequence (DNA): TGCAGCGTTGACCCCATGACAGGGGCGCAAGAGACCCAGTACTTC. It codes for CSVDPMTGAQETQYF.

V gene TRBV6-1 combines with J gene TRBJ1-1; D perhaps matches TRBD1 (5 bases). Trimming took off 6 bases at V and 1 base at J, with 9 bases between the two ends. The CDR3 loop spans 13 amino acids. From germline, CDR1 is MNHNS and CDR2 SASEGT. The CDR3 protein is CASRETGNTEAFF. CDR3 coding DNA: TGTGCCAGCAGGGAAACAGGGAACACTGAAGCTTTCTTT.

The rearrangement joins TRBV18 to TRBJ2-5; a possible D gene is TRBD2 (5 bases). This CDR3 comprises 16 residues. In germline, CDR1 is KGHSH, CDR2 LQKENI. V lost 3 bases, J lost 2 bases, and 16 bases lay in between. The chain's CDR3 is CASSPTRSAVQETQYF. DNA of the CDR3: TGTGCCAGCTCACCGACACGATCAGCGGTACAAGAGACCCAGTACTTC. The complete variable domain, with remaining parts taken from reference TRBV18 and TRBJ2-5, reads NAGVMQNPRHLVRRRGQEARLRCSPMKGHSHVYWYRQLPEEGLKFMVYLQKENIIDESGMPKERFSAEFPKEGPSILRIQQVVRGDSAAYFCASSPTRSAVQETQYFGPGTRLLVL.

The gene calls are TRBV9 and TRBJ2-5; D remains unclear. Trimming shortened V by 0 bases and J by 4 bases, and 16 bases separated the two germline ends. The CDR3 totals 16 residues. Germline values: CDR1 SGDLS, CDR2 YYNGEE. The CDR3 nucleotides are TGTGCCAGCAGCGTAGAAGGATCCATAAGAGGAGAGACCCAGTACTTC. This encodes CASSVEGSIRGETQYF.

The V call is TRBV6-5, the J call TRBJ1-5; TRBD1 matches 7 bases. The CDR3 has 15 amino acids. The junction had 10 bases not matched to a gene; V was cut back by 7 bases and J by 4 bases. The germline V gene encodes CDR1 MNHEY and CDR2 SVGAGI. The CDR3 sequence is CASTPLTGSNQPQHF. CDR3 coding DNA: TGTGCCAGCACCCCACTGACAGGGTCGAATCAGCCCCAGCATTTT.

V is TRBV25-1 and J is TRBJ2-1; TRBD2 matches 10 bases. Germline V CDR1 and CDR2: MGHDK, SYGVNS. V lost 5 bases and J lost 6; bases outside the gene matches: 7. The CDR3 is made up of 15 amino acids. The CDR3 loop is CASSRTSGGGNEQFF. CDR3 coding DNA: TGTGCCAGCAGTCGGACTAGCGGAGGGGGCAATGAGCAGTTCTTC.

V and J are TRBV5-4 and TRBJ2-5, with D possibly TRBD1 on 6 matching bases. The V and J ends lost 0 bases and 3 bases respectively, with 15 bases between them. The germline V gene has CDR1 SGHNT and CDR2 YYREEE (reference sequence). This CDR3 is built from 16 residues. CDR3 nucleotide sequence: TGTGCCAGCAGCTTGGAAGGGGGACCCCAAGAAGAGACCCAGTACTTC. Translation gives CASSLEGGPQEETQYF.

This clone turned up a few times. The chain links TRBV11-1 to TRBJ2-7; TRBD2 matches 8 bases. The V gene's germline CDR1 is SGHAT and CDR2 FQDESV (reference sequence). V was clipped by 0 bases and J by 6 bases; unmatched bases: 1. This CDR3 region has 13 residues. The CDR3 spells CASSLARGAEQYF. Written as DNA, the CDR3 is TGTGCCAGCAGCTTAGCGCGGGGGGCCGAGCAGTACTTC.

This chain links TRBV11-2 with TRBJ1-1; D not certain. CDR3 length: 11 amino acids. V was trimmed by 4 bases and J by 8 bases, leaving 8 bases between them. Germline CDR1 SGHAT, CDR2 FQNNGV. For the CDR3, the DNA is TGTGCCAGCAGCTCCGCAGCGGAAGCTTTCTTT. Amino acid sequence: CASSSAAEAFF. The full variable domain, in which reference TRBV11-2 and TRBJ1-1 provide the parts outside the CDR3, is EAGVAQSPRYKIIEKRQSVAFWCNPISGHATLYWYQQILGQGPKLLIQFQNNGVVDDSQLPKDRFSAERLKGVDSTLKIQPAKLEDSAVYLCASSSAAEAFFGQGTRLTVV.

The chain recombines TRBV28 with TRBJ1-2; TRBD1 agrees at 7 bases. In germline, CDR1 is MDHEN, CDR2 SYDVKM. V dropped 5 bases and J dropped 1; count of bases not matched to a gene: 10. The CDR3 covers 16 residues. CDR3 region: CASSPAGTDFNYGYTF. The CDR3, as DNA: TGTGCCAGCAGTCCCGCCGGGACAGATTTTAACTATGGCTACACCTTC.

This clone was recorded once. The chain joins TRBV7-9 to TRBJ1-6; TRBD1 matches 8 bases. V gave up 3 bases and J gave up 16 bases; unmatched junction bases: 2. This CDR3 contains 11 residues. The germline V gene has CDR1 SEHNR and CDR2 FQNEAQ (reference sequence). CDR3 protein: CASSLGQVLHF. The CDR3 nucleotides read TGTGCCAGCAGCTTGGGACAGGTTCTCCACTTT.

The chain recombines TRBV30 with TRBJ2-4; possible D gene TRBD2, 5 bases. Germline V gene sequence: CDR1 GTSNPN, CDR2 SVGIG (reference sequence). V lost 0 bases and J lost 6, with 12 bases in between. This CDR3 has 14 residues. CDR3 sequence: CAWSVQRQPNIQYF. The CDR3, as DNA: TGTGCCTGGAGTGTACAGCGGCAGCCAAACATTCAGTACTTC.

V gene TRBV4-2 combines with J gene TRBJ2-7, with 12 bases aligning to TRBD1. The CDR3 totals 15 residues. Germline V gives CDR1 LGHNA, CDR2 YNFKEQ. V trimming: 4 bases; J trimming: 5 bases; junction bases outside the gene matches: 6. CDR3 loop: CASSRSGQGANEQYF. Written as DNA, the CDR3 is TGTGCCAGCAGCCGATCGGGACAGGGGGCCAACGAGCAGTACTTC.

The chain is built from TRBV4-1 and TRBJ1-2; 9 positions match TRBD1. The CDR3 runs to 17 residues. CDR1 and CDR2 (germline): MGHRA, YSYEKL. J lost 0 bases, V lost 0 bases, and 5 bases had no gene match. CDR3 sequence: CASSQDYRTGANYGYTF. DNA for the CDR3: TGCGCCAGCAGCCAAGATTATCGGACAGGGGCTAACTATGGCTACACCTTC.